A single sample is the source of the 4 T cell receptor beta chains below, sequenced in a study of cytomegalovirus exposure and HLA in healthy donors. Vbeta (60) and Jbeta (13) primers were used in the PCR. The table came from immunoSEQ multiplex PCR; TCRdb's copy has only in-frame clones and leaves some out. The data contain 95,000 to 100,000 clones, approximately 85% of them singletons. Sequenced: PBMCs. Every receptor here comes from a young man in good health and CMV-seronegative.

This clone was seen once. The J gene is TRBJ2-7, the V gene TRBV29-1, with D perhaps matching TRBD1 (6 bases). This CDR3 region has 12 residues. V was shortened by 6 bases and J by 3 bases, with 12 bases between the two germline ends. Per the germline V gene, CDR1 is SQVTM and CDR2 is ANQGSEA. Written as DNA, the CDR3 is TGCAGCGTGGAGCAGGGGAACTACGAGCAGTACTTC. Translating gives CSVEQGNYEQYF.

The V and J genes are TRBV6-1 and TRBJ1-5; D gene unclear. Trimming stripped 4 bases from V and 4 bases from J, with 8 bases between. Per the germline V gene, CDR1 is MNHNS and CDR2 is SASEGT. This CDR3 has 13 residues. The DNA for the CDR3 is TGTGCCAGCAGTGTTCGGGTGAATCAGCCCCAGCATTTT. As protein: CASSVRVNQPQHF.

The DNA for the CDR3 is TGCGCCAGCAGCCGATCGACAGGGGGCTCAGGCACCGGGGAGCTGTTTTTT. Encoded protein: CASSRSTGGSGTGELFF. The chain joins TRBV4-1 to TRBJ2-2; 10 bases map to TRBD1. The trim removed 4 bases at V and 4 bases at J, leaving 9 bases unmatched. This CDR3 comprises 17 residues. CDR1 and CDR2 (germline): MGHRA, YSYEKL.

CDR3 amino acids: CAWGENGELFF. Written as DNA, the CDR3 is TGTGCCTGGGGGGAGAACGGGGAGCTGTTTTTT. This chain uses TRBV30 with TRBJ2-2, with D possibly being TRBD2 (5 bases). V lost 5 bases and J lost 7, with 8 bases in between. Germline V gives CDR1 GTSNPN, CDR2 SVGIG (reference sequence). The length of the CDR3 is 11 residues.